The next 19 T cell receptor beta chains were all read from a single sample in a study of shared clonotypes between healthy human individuals. The data were produced by immunoSEQ multiplex PCR, yet TCRdb's version contains in-frame clones alone and is incomplete. The sample holds 110,000 or so clones, 68% seen once. Sequencing was performed on memory CD8+ T cells sorted from blood. Regarding subset: CD45RO+ cells pooled with CCR7-negative TemRA cells. The receptors were gathered from a woman in her 30s in good health.

This chain joins TRBV5-1 and TRBJ2-2; D perhaps matches TRBD1 (6 bases). Trimming took off 4 bases at V and 0 bases at J, with 10 bases between the two ends. The CDR3 sequence is 15 residues long. CDR1 SGHRS and CDR2 YFSETQ come from the germline V gene. CDR3 sequence: CASSPDRPNTGELFF. CDR3 coding DNA: TGCGCCAGCAGCCCTGACAGGCCGAACACCGGGGAGCTGTTTTTT.

As concerns this clone: This likely traces to a read error, being one base from a far larger clone. At the DNA level, this CDR3 is encoded by other sequences in the same sample as well. V usage is TRBV5-6 and J usage is TRBJ1-2, with D unclear. Germline V gives CDR1 SGHDT, CDR2 YYEEEE. The CDR3 is 15 residues long. Here the CDR3 DNA reads TGTGCCAGACGCGGGGAGAGGGCGGGTCGCTATGGCTATACCTTC. It codes for CARRGERAGRYGYTF.

The genes are TRBV6-1 and TRBJ1-1, with 7 bases identical to TRBD1. V shed 6 bases and J 4 bases; nucleotides not matched to a gene: 5. The CDR3 totals 13 residues. Germline CDR1 is MNHNS and CDR2 is SASEGT. The CDR3 spells CASSQGEITEAFF. The DNA for the CDR3 is TGTGCCAGCAGCCAGGGGGAGATCACTGAAGCTTTCTTT.

Here the CDR3 DNA reads TGCAGCGTCCAAGACAGGGAGGATTCACCCCTCCACTTT. It is translated as CSVQDREDSPLHF. The rearrangement joins TRBV29-1 to TRBJ1-6, with 7 positions matching TRBD1. V gave up 6 bases and J gave up 8 bases; unmatched junction bases: 7. The CDR3 covers 13 residues. CDR1 and CDR2 (germline): SQVTM, ANQGSEA.

The chain has TRBV23-1 and TRBJ1-5; D unresolved. TRBV23-1 is flagged as an ORF with uncertain function. Trimming removed 4 bases from V and 7 bases from J, with 14 bases in between. There are 14 residues in the CDR3. The CDR3 DNA sequence: TGCGCCAGCAGTCGCTATAGGGCCCACCAGCCCCAGCATTTT. It encodes CASSRYRAHQPQHF.

This clone was seen only once. The chain combines TRBV7-9 with TRBJ2-1; the D is unclear. This CDR3 contains 13 residues. The V end was cut by 1 base, the J end by 9 bases, with 10 bases between. Germline CDR1 is SEHNR and CDR2 is FQNEAQ (reference sequence). The DNA for the CDR3 is TGTGCCAGCAGCTTAGGGTCGAATAGTGAGCAGTTCTTC. Translation: CASSLGSNSEQFF.

The V call is TRBV10-3, the J call TRBJ2-7; 11 bases are a match to TRBD2. The V gene's germline CDR1 is ENHRY and CDR2 SYGVKD. V was pared by 3 bases and J by 0 bases, with 16 bases of the junction left unmatched. The CDR3 spans 20 residues. CDR3 sequence reads: CAISDPSLAGGLAGSYEQYF. The CDR3 DNA reads as TGTGCCATCAGTGACCCATCGTTGGCCGGCGGACTAGCGGGCTCCTACGAGCAGTACTTC.

In this sample, this clone turned up a few times. The rearrangement uses TRBV6-4 and TRBJ1-3, with TRBD1 matching over 9 bases. CDR3 length equals 17 residues. CDR1 is MRHNA and CDR2 is SNTAGT in the germline V gene. V trimming: 6 bases; J trimming: 1 base; junction bases outside the gene matches: 10. CDR3 coding DNA: TGTGCCAGCAGGGCACGGACAGGGGTAAGGTCTGGAAACACCATATATTTT. Translated, it gives CASRARTGVRSGNTIYF.

To note about this clone: Additional DNA sequences in this sample encode the identical CDR3. The rearrangement links TRBV7-9 to TRBJ2-1; TRBD2 agrees at 8 bases. Germline lookup yields CDR1 SEHNR and CDR2 FQNEAQ (reference sequence). V was pared by 5 bases and J by 3 bases, with 9 bases of the junction left unmatched. The CDR3 loop spans 16 amino acids. The DNA of the CDR3 is TGTGCCAGCAGCCCGCGCGGGGGGAGCGGCTACAATGAGCAGTTCTTC. This codes for CASSPRGGSGYNEQFF. Full variable domain (missing parts from reference TRBV7-9 and TRBJ2-1): DTGVSQNPRHKITKRGQNVTFRCDPISEHNRLYWYRQTLGQGPEFLTYFQNEAQLEKSRLLSDRFSAERPKGSFSTLEIQRTEQGDSAMYLCASSPRGGSGYNEQFFGPGTRLTVL.

In its sample, this clone was seen once. This chain connects TRBV5-1 to TRBJ2-5; D possibly matches TRBD1 or TRBD2 (5 bases each). Germline V CDR1 and CDR2: SGHRS, YFSETQ. The germline V and J ends were trimmed by 3 bases and 1 base, with 13 bases remaining between them. The CDR3 length is 15 residues. The DNA of the CDR3 is TGCGCCAGCAGCTCACCCCCGGGACCCCAAGAGACCCAGTACTTC. Its translation: CASSSPPGPQETQYF.

The chain employs TRBV2 and TRBJ2-5; D gene unclear. This CDR3 has 15 residues. The V gene's germline CDR1 is SNHLY and CDR2 FYNNEI. Deletions cut 2 bases from V and 5 bases from J, with 15 bases between. The CDR3 reads CASSEPWVSVETQYF. CDR3 DNA: TGTGCCAGCAGTGAACCATGGGTTTCTGTGGAGACCCAGTACTTC.

The V and J genes are TRBV10-1 and TRBJ2-7; D might be TRBD1 or TRBD2, each matching 5 bases. Looked up from germline, CDR1 is WNHNN and CDR2 is SYGVQD (reference sequence). The ends were cut back, 8 bases at V and 2 bases at J, with 13 bases in the middle. This CDR3 is 13 amino acids long. The CDR3 protein is CASSRGPAYEQYF. The CDR3 DNA reads TGCGCCAGCTCAAGGGGACCCGCCTACGAGCAGTACTTC.

The rearrangement joins TRBV4-1 to TRBJ2-7; 9 nucleotides match TRBD2. CDR3 length: 15 residues. The ends lost 4 bases at V and 3 bases at J; junction bases unmatched: 7. In germline, CDR1 is MGHRA, CDR2 YSYEKL. The CDR3 is CASSPASGTYYEQYF. The CDR3 region has the DNA TGCGCCAGCAGCCCAGCTAGCGGGACATACTACGAGCAGTACTTC.

This clone has just a few counts. V gene TRBV25-1 combines with J gene TRBJ2-5; 8 bases fit TRBD2. The CDR3 has 16 amino acids. CDR1 and CDR2 from the germline V gene are MGHDK and SYGVNS. Germline trimming cut 5 bases from V and 2 bases from J; bases unmatched to any gene: 10. CDR3 residues: CASSSPPPGGQETQYF. In DNA, the CDR3 is TGTGCCAGCAGTTCTCCCCCCCCGGGAGGGCAAGAGACCCAGTACTTC.

This clone was seen many times. The chain is built from TRBV5-3 and TRBJ1-5, with 7 bases aligning to TRBD1. TRBV5-3 qualifies as an ORF whose function is uncertain. The V segment lost 4 bases and the J segment 5 bases; nucleotides outside the gene matches: 15. The CDR3 extends over 17 amino acids. CDR3 nucleotides: TGTGCCAGAAGCCCTCTACAGGGGCGGACGGGCCATCAGCCCCAGCATTTT. Its translation is CARSPLQGRTGHQPQHF.

The CDR3 protein is CASSTGTSWYEQYF. The CDR3 DNA reads as TGCGCCAGCAGCACCGGGACTTCGTGGTACGAGCAGTACTTC. The rearrangement joins TRBV10-2 to TRBJ2-7; D is possibly TRBD2 (6 bases). V was cut by 6 bases and J by 4 bases, with 16 bases left in between. This CDR3 contains 14 residues. Germline V CDR1 and CDR2: WSHSY, SAAADI.

The CDR3 coding sequence is TGTGCCAGCAGCTTAGGAAGGGGTGCTGAAGCTTTCTTT. It codes for CASSLGRGAEAFF. This chain links TRBV13 with TRBJ1-1, with D perhaps TRBD1 (5 bases). Germline CDR1 and CDR2: PRHDT and FYEKMQ (reference sequence). V was shortened by 0 bases and J by 6 bases, with 8 bases between the two germline ends. This CDR3 region has 13 residues. Variable domain in full (rest from reference TRBV13 and TRBJ1-1): AAGVIQSPRHLIKEKRETATLKCYPIPRHDTVYWYQQGPGQDPQFLISFYEKMQSDKGSIPDRFSAQQFSDYHSELNMSSLELGDSALYFCASSLGRGAEAFFGQGTRLTVV.

The rearrangement joins TRBV27 to TRBJ2-7; no firm D call. Germline lookup yields CDR1 MNHEY and CDR2 SMNVEV (reference sequence). CDR3 length: 17 amino acids. The germline V and J ends were trimmed by 5 bases and 2 bases, with 22 bases remaining between them. The CDR3 bases are TGTGCCAGCAGTATCCATGGACGGCGAGAATCCCCCTACGAGCAGTACTTC. It encodes CASSIHGRRESPYEQYF.

This chain links TRBV5-8 with TRBJ1-5; 7 nucleotides agree with TRBD1. The CDR3 consists of 16 residues. From germline, CDR1 is SGHTS and CDR2 YDEGEE. Trimming at V came to 4 bases and at J to 0 bases, leaving 7 bases not matched to a gene. CDR3 nucleotide sequence: TGTGCCAGCAGCCCACGGACAGGCATTAGCAATCAGCCCCAGCATTTT. This gives the protein CASSPRTGISNQPQHF.